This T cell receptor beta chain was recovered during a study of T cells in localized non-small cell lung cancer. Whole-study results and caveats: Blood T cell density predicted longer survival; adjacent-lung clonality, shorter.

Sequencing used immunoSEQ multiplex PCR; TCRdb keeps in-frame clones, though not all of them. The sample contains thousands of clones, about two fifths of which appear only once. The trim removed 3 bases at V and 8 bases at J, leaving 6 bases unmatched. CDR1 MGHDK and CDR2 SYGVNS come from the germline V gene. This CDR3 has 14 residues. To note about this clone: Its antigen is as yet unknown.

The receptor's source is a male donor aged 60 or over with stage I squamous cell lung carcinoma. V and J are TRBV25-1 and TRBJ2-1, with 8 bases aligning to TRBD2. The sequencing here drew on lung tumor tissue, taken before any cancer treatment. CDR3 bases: TGTGCCAGCAGTGATTTGGGACTAGGTGATGAGCAGTTCTTC. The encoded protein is CASSDLGLGDEQFF.